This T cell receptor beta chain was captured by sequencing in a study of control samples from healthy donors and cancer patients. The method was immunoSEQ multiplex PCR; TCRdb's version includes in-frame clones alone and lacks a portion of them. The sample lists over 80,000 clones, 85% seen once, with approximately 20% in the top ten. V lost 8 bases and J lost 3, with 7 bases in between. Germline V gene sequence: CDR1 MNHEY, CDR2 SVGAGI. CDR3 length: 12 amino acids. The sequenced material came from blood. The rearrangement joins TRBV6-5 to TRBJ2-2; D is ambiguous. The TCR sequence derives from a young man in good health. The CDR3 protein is CASRIYTGELFF. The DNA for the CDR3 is TGTGCCAGCCGTATCTACACCGGGGAGCTGTTTTTT.